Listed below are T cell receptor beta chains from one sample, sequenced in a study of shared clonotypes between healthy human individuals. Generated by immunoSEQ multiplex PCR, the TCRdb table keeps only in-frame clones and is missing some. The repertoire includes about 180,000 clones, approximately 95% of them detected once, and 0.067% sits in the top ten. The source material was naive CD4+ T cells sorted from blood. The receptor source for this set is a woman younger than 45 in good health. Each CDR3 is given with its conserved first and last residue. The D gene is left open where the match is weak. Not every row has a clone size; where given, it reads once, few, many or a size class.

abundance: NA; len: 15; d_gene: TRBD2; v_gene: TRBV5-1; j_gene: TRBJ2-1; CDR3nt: TGCGCCAGCAGTCAAGCTAGCGGTTCCTACAATGAGCAGTTCTTC; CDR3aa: CASSQASGSYNEQFF
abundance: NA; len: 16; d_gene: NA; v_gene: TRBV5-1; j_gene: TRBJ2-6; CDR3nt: TGCGCCAGCAGCTCGTTCGGGGACGCCAGGGCCAACGTCCTGACTTTC; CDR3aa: CASSSFGDARANVLTF
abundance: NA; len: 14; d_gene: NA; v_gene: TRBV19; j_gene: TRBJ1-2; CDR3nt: TGTGCCAGTAGTCCGGATCTCGACCCGTATGGCTACACCTTC; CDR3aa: CASSPDLDPYGYTF
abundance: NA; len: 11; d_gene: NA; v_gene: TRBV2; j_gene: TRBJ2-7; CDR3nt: TGTGCCAGCAGTGAGCGCTACGAGCAGTACTTC; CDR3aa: CASSERYEQYF
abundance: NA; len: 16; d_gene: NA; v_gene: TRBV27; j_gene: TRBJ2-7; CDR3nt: TGTGCCAGCAGTTTAAGGCTGAATAGAGGTGTCTACGAGCAGTACTTC; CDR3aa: CASSLRLNRGVYEQYF
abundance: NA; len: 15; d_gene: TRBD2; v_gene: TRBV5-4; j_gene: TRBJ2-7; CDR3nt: TGTGCCAGCAGCTCTACCGGGACTAGCGGGATCGAGCAGTACTTC; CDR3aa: CASSSTGTSGIEQYF
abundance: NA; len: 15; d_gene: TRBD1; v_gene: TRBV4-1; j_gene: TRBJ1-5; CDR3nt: TGCGCCAGCAGCCAAGGACAGGGGATAGGACAGCCCCAGCATTTT; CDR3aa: CASSQGQGIGQPQHF
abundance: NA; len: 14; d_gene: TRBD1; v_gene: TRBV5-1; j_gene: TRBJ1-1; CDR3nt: TGCGCCAGCAGCCCGGACAGGTCCCTCACTGAAGCTTTCTTT; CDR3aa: CASSPDRSLTEAFF
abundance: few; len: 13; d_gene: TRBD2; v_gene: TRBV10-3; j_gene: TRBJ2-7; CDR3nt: TGTGCCATCACTAGCGGGAGATTCGACGAGCAGTACTTC; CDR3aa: CAITSGRFDEQYF
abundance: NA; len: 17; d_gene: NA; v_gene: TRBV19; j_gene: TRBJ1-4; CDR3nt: TGTGCCAGTAGTCGGCCCCCCTCCGGGACGGTCCTTGAAAAACTGTTTTTT; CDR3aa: CASSRPPSGTVLEKLFF
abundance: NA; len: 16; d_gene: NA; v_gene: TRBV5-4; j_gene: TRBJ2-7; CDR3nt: TGTGCCAGCAGCCAGGGAGGGACAGAGATTTCCTACGAGCAGTACTTC; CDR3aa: CASSQGGTEISYEQYF
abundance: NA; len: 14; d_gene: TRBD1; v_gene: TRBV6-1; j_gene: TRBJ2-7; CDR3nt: TGTGCCACTACAACACAGGGGAGCTCCTACGAGCAGTACTTC; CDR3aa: CATTTQGSSYEQYF
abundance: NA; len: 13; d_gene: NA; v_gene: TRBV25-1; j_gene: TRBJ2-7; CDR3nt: TGTGCCAGCAGCCCCATAGGGACCTACGAGCAGTACTTC; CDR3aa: CASSPIGTYEQYF
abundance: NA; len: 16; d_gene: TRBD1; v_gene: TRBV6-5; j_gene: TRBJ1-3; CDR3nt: TGTGCCAGCAGTTACTCGGTTGGGACAGGGGGAAACACCATATATTTT; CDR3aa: CASSYSVGTGGNTIYF
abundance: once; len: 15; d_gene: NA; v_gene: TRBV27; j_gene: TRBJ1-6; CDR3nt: TGTGCCAGCAGTGAATGGGATTCCTATAATTCACCCCTCCACTTT; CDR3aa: CASSEWDSYNSPLHF
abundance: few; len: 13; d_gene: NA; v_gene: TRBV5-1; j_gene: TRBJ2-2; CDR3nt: TGCGCCAGCAGCTTGTCAGACACCGGGGAGCTGTTTTTT; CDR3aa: CASSLSDTGELFF
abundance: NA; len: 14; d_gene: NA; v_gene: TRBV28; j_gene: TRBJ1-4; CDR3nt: TGTGCCAGCAGGTCACAGGGTAGGTTGGAAAAACTGTTTTTT; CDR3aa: CASRSQGRLEKLFF
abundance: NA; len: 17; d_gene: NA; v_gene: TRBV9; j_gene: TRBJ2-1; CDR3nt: TGTGCCAGCAGCTCCCGGCCGAGAAGGACAGACCTCAATGAGCAGTTCTTC; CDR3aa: CASSSRPRRTDLNEQFF
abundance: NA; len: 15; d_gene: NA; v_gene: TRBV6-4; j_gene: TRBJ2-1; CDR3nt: TGTGCCAGCAGTGACGGCGGGCGCTCCTACAATGAGCAGTTCTTC; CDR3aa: CASSDGGRSYNEQFF
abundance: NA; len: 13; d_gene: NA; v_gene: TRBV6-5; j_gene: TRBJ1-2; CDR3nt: TGTGCCAGCAGTAAACAGGATTTCTATGGCTACACCTTC; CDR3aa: CASSKQDFYGYTF
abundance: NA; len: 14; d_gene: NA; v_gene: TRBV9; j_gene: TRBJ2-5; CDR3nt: TGTGCCAGCAGCGTAGCACCCTACCAAGAGACCCAGTACTTC; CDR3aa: CASSVAPYQETQYF
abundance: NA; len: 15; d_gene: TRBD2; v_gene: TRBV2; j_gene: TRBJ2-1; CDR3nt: TGTGCCAGCAGCCCCATAACTAGCGGGAGTGGTGAGCAGTTCTTC; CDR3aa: CASSPITSGSGEQFF
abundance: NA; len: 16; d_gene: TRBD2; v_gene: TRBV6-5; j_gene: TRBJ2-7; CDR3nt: TGTGCCAGCAGTTACGAGGGGACTAGCCCCTCTAGAGAGCAGTACTTC; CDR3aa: CASSYEGTSPSREQYF
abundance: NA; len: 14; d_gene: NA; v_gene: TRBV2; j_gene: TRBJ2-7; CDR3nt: TGTGCCAGCCGAATACAGGTTAACTCCTACGAGCAGTACTTC; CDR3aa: CASRIQVNSYEQYF
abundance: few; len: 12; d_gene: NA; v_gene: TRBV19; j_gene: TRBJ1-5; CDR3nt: TGTGCCAGTAGTATCGGAGGTCAGCCCCAGCATTTT; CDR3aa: CASSIGGQPQHF